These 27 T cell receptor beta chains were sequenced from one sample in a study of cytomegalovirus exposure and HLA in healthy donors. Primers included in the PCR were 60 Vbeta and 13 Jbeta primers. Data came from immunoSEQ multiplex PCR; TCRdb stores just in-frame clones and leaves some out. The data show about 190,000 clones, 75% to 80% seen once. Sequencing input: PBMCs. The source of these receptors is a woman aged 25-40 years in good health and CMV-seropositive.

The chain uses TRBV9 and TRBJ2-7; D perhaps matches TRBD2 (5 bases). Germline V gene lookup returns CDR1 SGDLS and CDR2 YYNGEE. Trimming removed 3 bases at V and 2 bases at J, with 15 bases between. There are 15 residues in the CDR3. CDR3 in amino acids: CASSGGLSKAYEQYF. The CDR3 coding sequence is TGTGCCAGCAGCGGCGGACTCTCAAAGGCCTACGAGCAGTACTTC.

The CDR3 region is CASSYNRAGGPDTQYF. The CDR3 coding sequence is TGTGCCAGCAGCTACAACCGGGCGGGGGGGCCAGATACGCAGTATTTT. This sequence joins TRBV7-2 and TRBJ2-3, with 9 bases fitting TRBD2. With 4 bases clipped from V and 4 bases from J, the junction kept 9 bases outside the gene matches. Germline V gene data show CDR1 as SGHTA and CDR2 as FQGNSA. The CDR3 is 16 amino acids.

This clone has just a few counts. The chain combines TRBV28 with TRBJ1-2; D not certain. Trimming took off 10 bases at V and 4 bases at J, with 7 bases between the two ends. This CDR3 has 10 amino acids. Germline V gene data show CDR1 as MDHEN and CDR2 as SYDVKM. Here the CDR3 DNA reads TGTGCCACCCAATTCTATGGCTACACCTTC. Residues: CATQFYGYTF.

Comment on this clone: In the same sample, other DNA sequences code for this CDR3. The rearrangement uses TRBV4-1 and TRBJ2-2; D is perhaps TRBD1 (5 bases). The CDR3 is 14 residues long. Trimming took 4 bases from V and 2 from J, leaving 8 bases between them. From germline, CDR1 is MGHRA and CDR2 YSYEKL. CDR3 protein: CASSPGLNTGELFF. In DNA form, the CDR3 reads TGCGCCAGCAGCCCAGGGCTTAACACCGGGGAGCTGTTTTTT.

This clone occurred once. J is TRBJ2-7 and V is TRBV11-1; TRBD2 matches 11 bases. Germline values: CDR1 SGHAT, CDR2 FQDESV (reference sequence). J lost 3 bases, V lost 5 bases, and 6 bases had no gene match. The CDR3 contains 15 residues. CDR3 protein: CASSAGLAGGYEQYF. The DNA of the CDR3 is TGTGCCAGCAGCGCAGGACTAGCGGGCGGCTACGAGCAGTACTTC. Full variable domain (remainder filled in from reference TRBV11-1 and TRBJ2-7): EAEVAQSPRYKITEKSQAVAFWCDPISGHATLYWYRQILGQGPELLVQFQDESVVDDSQLPKDRFSAERLKGVDSTLKIQPAELGDSAMYLCASSAGLAGGYEQYFGPGTRLTVT.

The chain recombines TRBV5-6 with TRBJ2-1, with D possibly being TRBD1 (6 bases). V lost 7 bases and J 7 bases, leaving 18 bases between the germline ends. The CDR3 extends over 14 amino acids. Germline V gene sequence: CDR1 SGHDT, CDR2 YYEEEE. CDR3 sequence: CASFIGTRGNEQFF. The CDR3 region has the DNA TGTGCCAGCTTCATTGGGACCAGGGGAAATGAGCAGTTCTTC.

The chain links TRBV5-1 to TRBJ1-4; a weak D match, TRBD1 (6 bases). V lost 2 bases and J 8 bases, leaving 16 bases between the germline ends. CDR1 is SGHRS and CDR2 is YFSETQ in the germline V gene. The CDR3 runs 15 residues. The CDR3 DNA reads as TGCGCCAGCAGCTTTTCTACAGGGCAACGCGAAAAACTGTTTTTT. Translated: CASSFSTGQREKLFF.

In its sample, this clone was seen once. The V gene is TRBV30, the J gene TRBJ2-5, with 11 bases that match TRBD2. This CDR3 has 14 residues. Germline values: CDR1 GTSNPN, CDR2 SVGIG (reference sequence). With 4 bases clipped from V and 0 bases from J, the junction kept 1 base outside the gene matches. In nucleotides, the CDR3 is TGTGCCTGGACACTAGCGGGAGACCAAGAGACCCAGTACTTC. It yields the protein CAWTLAGDQETQYF. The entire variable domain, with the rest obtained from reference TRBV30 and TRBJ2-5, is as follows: SQTIHQWPATLVQPVGSPLSLECTVEGTSNPNLYWYRQAAGRGLQLLFYSVGIGQISSEVPQNLSASRPQDRQFILSSKKLLLSDSGFYLCAWTLAGDQETQYFGPGTRLLVL.

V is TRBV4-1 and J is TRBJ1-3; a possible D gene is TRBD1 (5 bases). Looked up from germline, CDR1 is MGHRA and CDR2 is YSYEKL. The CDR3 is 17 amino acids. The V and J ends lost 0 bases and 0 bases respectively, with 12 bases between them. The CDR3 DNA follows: TGCGCCAGCAGCCAAGAGTACAGGTCCCGCTCTGGAAACACCATATATTTT. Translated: CASSQEYRSRSGNTIYF.

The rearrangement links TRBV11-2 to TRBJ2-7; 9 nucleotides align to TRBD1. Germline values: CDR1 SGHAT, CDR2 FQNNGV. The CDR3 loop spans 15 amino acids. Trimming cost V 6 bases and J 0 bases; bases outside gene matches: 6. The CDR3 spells CASSRTGVPSYEQYF. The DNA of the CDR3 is TGTGCCAGCAGTCGGACAGGGGTCCCCTCCTACGAGCAGTACTTC.

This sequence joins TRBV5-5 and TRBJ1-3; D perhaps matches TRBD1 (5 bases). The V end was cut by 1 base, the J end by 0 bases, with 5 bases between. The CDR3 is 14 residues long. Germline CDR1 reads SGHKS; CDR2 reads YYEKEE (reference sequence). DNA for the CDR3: TGTGCCAGCAGCTTGAGGGGCTCTGGAAACACCATATATTTT. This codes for CASSLRGSGNTIYF. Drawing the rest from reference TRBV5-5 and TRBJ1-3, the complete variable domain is DAGVTQSPTHLIKTRGQQVTLRCSPISGHKSVSWYQQVLGQGPQFIFQYYEKEERGRGNFPDRFSARQFPNYSSELNVNALLLGDSALYLCASSLRGSGNTIYFGEGSWLTVV.

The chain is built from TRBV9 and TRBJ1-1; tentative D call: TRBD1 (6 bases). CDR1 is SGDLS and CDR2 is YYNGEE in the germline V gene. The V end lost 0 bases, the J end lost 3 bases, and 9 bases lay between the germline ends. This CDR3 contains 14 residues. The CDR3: CASSVEGGYTEAFF. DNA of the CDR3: TGTGCCAGCAGCGTAGAAGGGGGTTACACTGAAGCTTTCTTT.

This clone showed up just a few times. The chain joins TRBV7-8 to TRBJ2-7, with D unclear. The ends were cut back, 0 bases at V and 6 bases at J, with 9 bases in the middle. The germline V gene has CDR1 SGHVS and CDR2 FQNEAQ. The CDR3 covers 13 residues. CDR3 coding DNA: TGTGCCAGCAGCTTAGCGAGACAAGGCGAGCAGTACTTC. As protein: CASSLARQGEQYF.

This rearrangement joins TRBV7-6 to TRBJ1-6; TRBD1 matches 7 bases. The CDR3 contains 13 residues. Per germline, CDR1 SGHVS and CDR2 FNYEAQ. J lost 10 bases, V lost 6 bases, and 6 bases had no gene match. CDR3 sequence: CASRMTGMSPLHF. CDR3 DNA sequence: TGTGCCAGCAGGATGACAGGGATGTCACCCCTCCACTTT.

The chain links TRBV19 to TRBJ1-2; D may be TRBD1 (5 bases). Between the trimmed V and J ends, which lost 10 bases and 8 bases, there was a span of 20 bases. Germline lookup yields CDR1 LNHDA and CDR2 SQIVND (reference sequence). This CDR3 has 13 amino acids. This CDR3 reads CATTTGGVGGYTF. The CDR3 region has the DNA TGTGCCACTACCACCGGGGGAGTAGGCGGCTACACCTTC.

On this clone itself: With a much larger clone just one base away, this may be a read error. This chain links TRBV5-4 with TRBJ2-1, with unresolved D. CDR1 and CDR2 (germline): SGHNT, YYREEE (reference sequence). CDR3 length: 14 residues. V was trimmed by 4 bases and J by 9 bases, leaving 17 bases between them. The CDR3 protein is CASSQEANLLEQFF. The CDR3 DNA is TGTGCCAGCAGCCAAGAGGCCAACCTCCTTGAGCAGTTCTTC.

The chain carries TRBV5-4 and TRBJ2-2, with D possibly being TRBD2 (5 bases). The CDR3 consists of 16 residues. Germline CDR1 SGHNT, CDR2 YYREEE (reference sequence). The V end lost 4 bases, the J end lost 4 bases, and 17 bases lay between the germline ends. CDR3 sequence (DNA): TGTGCCAGCAGCCTACCCCCTCAGGCGGGCACCGGGGAGCTGTTTTTT. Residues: CASSLPPQAGTGELFF.

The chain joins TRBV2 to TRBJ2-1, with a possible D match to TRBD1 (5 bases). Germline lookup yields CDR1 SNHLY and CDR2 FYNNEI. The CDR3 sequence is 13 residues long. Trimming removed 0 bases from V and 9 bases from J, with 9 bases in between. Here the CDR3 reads CASSEARQGEQFF. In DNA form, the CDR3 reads TGTGCCAGCAGTGAAGCGCGTCAGGGTGAGCAGTTCTTC.

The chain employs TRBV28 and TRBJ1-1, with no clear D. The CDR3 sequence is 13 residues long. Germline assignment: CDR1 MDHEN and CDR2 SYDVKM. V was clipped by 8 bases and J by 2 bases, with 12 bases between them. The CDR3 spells CASPGPLNTEAFF. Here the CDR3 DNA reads TGTGCCAGCCCGGGTCCACTAAACACTGAAGCTTTCTTT. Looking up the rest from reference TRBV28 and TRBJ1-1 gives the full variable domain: DVKVTQSSRYLVKRTGEKVFLECVQDMDHENMFWYRQDPGLGLRLIYFSYDVKMKEKGDIPEGYSVSREKKERFSLILESASTNQTSMYLCASPGPLNTEAFFGQGTRLTVV.

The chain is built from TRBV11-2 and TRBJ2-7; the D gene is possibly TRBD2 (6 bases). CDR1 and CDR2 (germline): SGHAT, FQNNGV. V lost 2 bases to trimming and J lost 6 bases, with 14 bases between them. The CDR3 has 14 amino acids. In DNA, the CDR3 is TGTGCCAGCAGCTTAATGGGGGAGGTCGGCGAGCAGTACTTC. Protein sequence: CASSLMGEVGEQYF. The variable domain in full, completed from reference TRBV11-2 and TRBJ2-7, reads EAGVAQSPRYKIIEKRQSVAFWCNPISGHATLYWYQQILGQGPKLLIQFQNNGVVDDSQLPKDRFSAERLKGVDSTLKIQPAKLEDSAVYLCASSLMGEVGEQYFGPGTRLTVT.

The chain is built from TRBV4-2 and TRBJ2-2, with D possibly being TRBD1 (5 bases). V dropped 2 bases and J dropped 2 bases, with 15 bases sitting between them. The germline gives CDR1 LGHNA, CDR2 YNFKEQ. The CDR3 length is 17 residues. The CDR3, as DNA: TGTGCCAGCAGCCAACAGCGAGGTGGGGCCAACACCGGGGAGCTGTTTTTT. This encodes CASSQQRGGANTGELFF.

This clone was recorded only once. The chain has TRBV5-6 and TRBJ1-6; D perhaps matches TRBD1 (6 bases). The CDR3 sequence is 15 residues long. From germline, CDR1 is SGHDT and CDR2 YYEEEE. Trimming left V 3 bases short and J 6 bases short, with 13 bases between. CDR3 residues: CASSSPGTINSPLHF. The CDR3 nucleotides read TGTGCCAGCAGCTCTCCCGGGACAATTAATTCACCCCTCCACTTT. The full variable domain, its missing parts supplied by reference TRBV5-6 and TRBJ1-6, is DAGVTQSPTHLIKTRGQQVTLRCSPKSGHDTVSWYQQALGQGPQFIFQYYEEEERQRGNFPDRFSGHQFPNYSSELNVNALLLGDSALYLCASSSPGTINSPLHFGNGTRLTVT.

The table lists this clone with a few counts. Here the CDR3 DNA reads TGTGCCAGCAGTTACTCCGGGACAGGGGTGTCCGGGGAGCTGTTTTTT. Translating gives CASSYSGTGVSGELFF. The chain recombines TRBV6-5 with TRBJ2-2; TRBD1 matches at 10 bases. Germline trimming cut 0 bases from V and 6 bases from J; bases unmatched to any gene: 4. CDR1 and CDR2 from the germline V gene are MNHEY and SVGAGI. This CDR3 is built from 16 residues.

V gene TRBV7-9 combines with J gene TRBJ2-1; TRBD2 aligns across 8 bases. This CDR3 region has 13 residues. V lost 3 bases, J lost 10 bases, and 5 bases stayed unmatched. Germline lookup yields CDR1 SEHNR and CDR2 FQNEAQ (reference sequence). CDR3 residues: CASSLTSGGEQFF. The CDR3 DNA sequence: TGTGCCAGCAGCTTGACGAGCGGGGGAGAGCAGTTCTTC.

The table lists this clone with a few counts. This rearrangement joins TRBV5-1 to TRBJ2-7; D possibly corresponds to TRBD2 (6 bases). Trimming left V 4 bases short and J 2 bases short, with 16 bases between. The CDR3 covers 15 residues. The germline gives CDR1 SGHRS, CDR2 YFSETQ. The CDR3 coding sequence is TGCGCCAGCAGCCCCCTTGGGGACTCGGCCTACGAGCAGTACTTC. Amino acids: CASSPLGDSAYEQYF.

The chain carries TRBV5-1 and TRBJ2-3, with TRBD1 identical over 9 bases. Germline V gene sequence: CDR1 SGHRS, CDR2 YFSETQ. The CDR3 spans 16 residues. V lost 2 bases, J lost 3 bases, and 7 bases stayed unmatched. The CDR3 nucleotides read TGCGCCAGCAGCTTAGCAACAGGGGGCCGGACAGATACGCAGTATTTT. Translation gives CASSLATGGRTDTQYF.

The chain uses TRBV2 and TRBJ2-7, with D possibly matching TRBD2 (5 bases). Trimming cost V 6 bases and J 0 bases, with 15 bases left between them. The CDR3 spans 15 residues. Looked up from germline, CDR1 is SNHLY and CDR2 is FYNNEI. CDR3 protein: CASRRVGDSSYEQYF. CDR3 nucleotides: TGTGCCAGCAGGAGGGTCGGCGATAGCTCCTACGAGCAGTACTTC.